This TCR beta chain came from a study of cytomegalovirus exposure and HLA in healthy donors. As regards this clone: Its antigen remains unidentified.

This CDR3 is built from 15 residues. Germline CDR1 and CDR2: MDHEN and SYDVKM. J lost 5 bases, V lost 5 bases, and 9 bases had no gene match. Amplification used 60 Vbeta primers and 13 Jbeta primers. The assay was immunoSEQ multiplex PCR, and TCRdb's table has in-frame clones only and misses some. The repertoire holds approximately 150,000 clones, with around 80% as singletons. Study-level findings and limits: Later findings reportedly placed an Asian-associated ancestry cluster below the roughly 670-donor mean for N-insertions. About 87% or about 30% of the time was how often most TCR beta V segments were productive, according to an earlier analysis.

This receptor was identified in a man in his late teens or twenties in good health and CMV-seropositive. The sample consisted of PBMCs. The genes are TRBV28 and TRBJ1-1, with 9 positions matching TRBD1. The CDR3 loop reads CASSPVDRGRTEAFF. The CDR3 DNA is TGTGCCAGCAGTCCCGTCGACAGGGGGAGAACTGAAGCTTTCTTT.